Listed below are T cell receptor beta chains from one sample, sequenced in a study of regulatory T cells in long-lasting Graves disease. From the multiplex PCR reads, TCRdb called clonotypes with MiXCR, one entry per CDR3 protein. The table has approximately 500,000 distinct CDR3 sequences, roughly 21% seen once. The source material was peripheral blood mononuclear cells (PBMCs), sampled when the disease was refractory, from a patient treated with antithyroid drugs. These receptors all stem from a female donor with Graves disease. Each CDR3 is given with its conserved first and last residue. A D gene is named only where the DNA matches it firmly. Rows give clone size only sometimes, using once, few, many, or a class for an expanded clone.

cdr3_aa cdr3_nt v_call clone_size j_call d_call
CASRSRVYEQYF TGTGCCAGCAGGTCGCGGGTCTACGAGCAGTACTTC TRBV28 many TRBJ2-7 .
CASSLRGGYQETQYF TGTGCCAGCAGCTTACGGGGCGGGTACCAAGAGACCCAGTACTTC TRBV11-3 many TRBJ2-5 .
CASTLGQGPQETQYF TGTGCCAGCACCCTAGGACAGGGCCCTCAAGAGACCCAGTACTTC TRBV11-2 many TRBJ2-5 TRBD1
CASSVRAFEQYF TGTGCCAGCAGCGTTCGTGCGTTCGAGCAGTACTTC TRBV11-2 many TRBJ2-7 .
CSVGDPGQGNEQYF TGCAGCGTTGGGGATCCGGGACAGGGTAACGAGCAGTACTTC TRBV29-1 many TRBJ2-7 TRBD1
CATERQGGSAGQPQHF TGTGCCACCGAGAGGCAGGGGGGCAGCGCAGGTCAGCCCCAGCATTTT TRBV6-1 many TRBJ1-5 TRBD1
CASSQDSLTEGNEKLFF TGTGCCAGCAGCCAAGACAGCCTGACGGAGGGGAATGAAAAACTGTTTTTT TRBV3-1 . TRBJ1-4 .
CASSTLGGTEGELFF TGTGCCAGCAGCACGCTGGGGGGAACGGAAGGGGAGCTGTTTTTT TRBV7-3 few TRBJ2-2 .
CASSPVYGPLGQETQYF TGTGCCAGCAGCCCGGTGTACGGTCCACTCGGCCAAGAGACCCAGTACTTC TRBV5-6 many TRBJ2-5 .
CASSLGIFQETQYF TGTGCCAGCAGCCTCGGGATTTTCCAAGAGACCCAGTACTTC TRBV6-1 . TRBJ2-5 .
CASSTRAGAEPNYGYTF TGTGCCAGTAGTACAAGGGCCGGTGCCGAACCTAACTATGGCTACACCTTC TRBV19 many TRBJ1-2 .
CSVQGGLEQPQHF TGCAGCGTCCAGGGGGGGTTGGAGCAGCCCCAGCATTTT TRBV29-1 many TRBJ1-5 TRBD1
CATSDLGQNTGELFF TGTGCCACCAGTGATTTAGGTCAGAACACCGGGGAGCTGTTTTTT TRBV24-1 . TRBJ2-2 .
CSVPGTHGYTF TGCAGCGTGCCCGGGACCCATGGCTACACCTTC TRBV29-1 . TRBJ1-2 .
CASSIHRVLPYEQYF TGTGCCAGTAGTATACACCGGGTCCTTCCCTACGAGCAGTACTTC TRBV19 few TRBJ2-7 .
CASSSNAGVEKLFF TGTGCCAGCAGCTCCAACGCGGGAGTTGAAAAACTGTTTTTT TRBV14 many TRBJ1-4 .
CATSDPDWNQPQHF TGTGCCACCAGTGATCCGGACTGGAATCAGCCCCAGCATTTT TRBV24-1 few TRBJ1-5 .
CASSGDRGGSGYTF TGTGCCAGCAGCGGTGACAGGGGAGGGTCTGGCTACACCTTC TRBV9 few TRBJ1-2 TRBD1
CSVDEGTEAFF TGCAGCGTTGATGAAGGGACTGAAGCTTTCTTT TRBV29-1 many TRBJ1-1 .
CASIGGASGYTF TGTGCCAGCATAGGGGGCGCGAGCGGCTACACCTTC TRBV2 many TRBJ1-2 TRBD1
CVSSTRTVNYGYTF TGTGTCAGCAGCACCAGGACAGTTAACTATGGCTACACCTTC TRBV5-6 . TRBJ1-2 .
CASSVGENTEAFF TGTGCCAGTAGTGTGGGAGAGAACACTGAAGCTTTCTTT TRBV19 many TRBJ1-1 .
CASSSLGTLYEQYF TGTGCCAGCAGCTCCTTGGGGACGCTCTACGAGCAGTACTTC TRBV11-2 few TRBJ2-7 .
CSARDGQSEKLFF TGCAGTGCTAGAGATGGGCAGTCGGAAAAACTGTTTTTT TRBV20-1 many TRBJ1-4 .
CASRLAGGPQQFF TGTGCCAGCCGACTAGCGGGAGGACCGCAGCAGTTCTTC TRBV7-2 . TRBJ2-1 TRBD2
CASSLYTGQPNSPLHF TGTGCCAGCAGTTTATATACAGGCCAGCCTAATTCACCCCTCCACTTT TRBV27 . TRBJ1-6 .
CASSFRDGSYEQYF TGTGCCAGCAGCTTCCGGGACGGATCCTACGAGCAGTACTTC TRBV11-3 many TRBJ2-7 .
CASSYRDRSPLHF TGTGCCAGCAGTTACAGGGACAGATCACCCCTCCACTTT TRBV6-9 many TRBJ1-6 TRBD1
CASSPRQNTQYF TGTGCCAGCAGCCCGAGACAGAATACGCAGTATTTT TRBV14 . TRBJ2-3 .
CASAPLGGNTEAFF TGTGCTAGTGCCCCCCTAGGCGGGAACACTGAAGCTTTCTTT TRBV12-5 many TRBJ1-1 .
CATDRGDGEAFF TGTGCCACGGACAGGGGTGATGGTGAAGCTTTCTTT TRBV19 . TRBJ1-1 TRBD1
CAISPARVTEETQYF TGTGCCATCTCACCCGCACGGGTGACAGAAGAGACCCAGTACTTC TRBV10-3 many TRBJ2-5 .
CASSQDGGREGNSPLHF TGTGCCAGCAGCCAAGATGGGGGCAGGGAAGGGAATTCACCCCTCCACTTT TRBV3-1 few TRBJ1-6 .
CASRSTYNEQFF TGTGCCAGCCGCTCAACCTACAATGAGCAGTTCTTC TRBV28 once TRBJ2-1 .
CASSTLSGVFPPLHF TGTGCCAGCAGCACCCTGAGCGGAGTATTTCCACCCCTCCACTTT TRBV28 few TRBJ1-6 .
CASSQAGTLTYEQYF TGCGCCAGCAGCCAAGCCGGGACCCTAACCTACGAGCAGTACTTC TRBV4-3 . TRBJ2-7 .
CASSEGQGTTNEKLFF TGTGCCAGCAGTGAGGGACAGGGGACAACTAATGAAAAACTGTTTTTT TRBV25-1 many TRBJ1-4 TRBD1